The present TCR beta chain was sequenced within a study of blood T cell repertoires in COVID-19. Study in general: Whether acute or convalescent, the COVID-19 samples came from the United States, Italy and Spain. Nucleic acid was either cDNA or gDNA, and it came from T cells, B-cell-depleted T cells, or PBMCs.

Libraries were prepared by immunoSEQ multiplex PCR; TCRdb keeps only in-frame clonotypes and omits some of them. The sample contains about 330,000 clones, 70% to 90% of which appear only once. Germline V gene sequence: CDR1 LNHDA, CDR2 SQIVND (reference sequence). V lost 11 bases and J 3 bases, leaving 14 bases between the germline ends. The CDR3 extends over 13 amino acids. The source of this sequence is a human donor in a cohort sampled during active COVID-19. The chain links TRBV19 to TRBJ1-5; a possible D gene is TRBD1 (6 bases). The sequenced sample was peripheral blood. The CDR3 nucleotides are TGTGCCGAGCAGGACAGTGACAATCAGCCCCAGCATTTT. Translated, it gives CAEQDSDNQPQHF.